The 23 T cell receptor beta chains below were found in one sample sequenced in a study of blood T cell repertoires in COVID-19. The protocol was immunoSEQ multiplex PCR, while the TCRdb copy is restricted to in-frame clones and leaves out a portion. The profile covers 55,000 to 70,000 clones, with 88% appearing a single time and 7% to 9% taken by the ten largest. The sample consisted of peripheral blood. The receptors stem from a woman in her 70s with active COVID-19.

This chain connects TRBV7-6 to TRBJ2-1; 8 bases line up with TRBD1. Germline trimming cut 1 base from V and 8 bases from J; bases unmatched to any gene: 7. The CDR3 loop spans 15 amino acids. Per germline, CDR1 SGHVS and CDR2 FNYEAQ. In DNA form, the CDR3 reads TGTGCCAGCAGCTTAGGGGGGACAGGAACGCATGAGCAGTTCTTC. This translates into CASSLGGTGTHEQFF.

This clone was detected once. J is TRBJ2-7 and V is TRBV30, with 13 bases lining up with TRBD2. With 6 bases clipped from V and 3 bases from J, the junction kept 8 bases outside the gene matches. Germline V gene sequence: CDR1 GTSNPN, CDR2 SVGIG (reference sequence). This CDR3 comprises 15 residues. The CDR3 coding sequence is TGTGCCTGTAGACTAGCGGGAGGTTCCCACTACGAGCAGTACTTC. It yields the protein CACRLAGGSHYEQYF.

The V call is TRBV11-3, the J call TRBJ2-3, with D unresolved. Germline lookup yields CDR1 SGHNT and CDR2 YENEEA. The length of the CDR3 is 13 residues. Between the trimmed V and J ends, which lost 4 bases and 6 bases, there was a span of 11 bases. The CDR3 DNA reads TGTGCCAGCAGCTCACCCCCTGCGGATACGCAGTATTTT. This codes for CASSSPPADTQYF.

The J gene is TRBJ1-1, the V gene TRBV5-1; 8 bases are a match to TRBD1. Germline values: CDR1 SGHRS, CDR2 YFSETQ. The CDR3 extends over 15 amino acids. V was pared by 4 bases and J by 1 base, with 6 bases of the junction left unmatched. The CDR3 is CASSGGQGWNTEAFF. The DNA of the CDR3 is TGCGCCAGCAGCGGTGGACAGGGTTGGAACACTGAAGCTTTCTTT.

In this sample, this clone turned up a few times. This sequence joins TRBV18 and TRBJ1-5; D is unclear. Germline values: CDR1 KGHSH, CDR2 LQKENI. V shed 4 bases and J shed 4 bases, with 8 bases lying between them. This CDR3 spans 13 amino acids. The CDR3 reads CASSLPGNQPQHF. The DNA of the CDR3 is TGTGCCAGCTCACTACCCGGGAATCAGCCCCAGCATTTT.

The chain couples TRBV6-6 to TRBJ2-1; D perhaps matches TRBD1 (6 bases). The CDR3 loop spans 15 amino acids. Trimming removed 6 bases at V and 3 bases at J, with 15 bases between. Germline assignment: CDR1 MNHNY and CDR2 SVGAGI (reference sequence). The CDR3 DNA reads TGTGCCAGCAGCAGATCCATGGACAGCTACAATGAGCAGTTCTTC. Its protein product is CASSRSMDSYNEQFF.

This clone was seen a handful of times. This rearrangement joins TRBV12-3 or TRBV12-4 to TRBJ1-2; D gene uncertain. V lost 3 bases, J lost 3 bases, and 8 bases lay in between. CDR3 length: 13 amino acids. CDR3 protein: CASSFTDDYGYTF. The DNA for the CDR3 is TGTGCCAGCAGTTTCACAGACGACTATGGCTACACCTTC.

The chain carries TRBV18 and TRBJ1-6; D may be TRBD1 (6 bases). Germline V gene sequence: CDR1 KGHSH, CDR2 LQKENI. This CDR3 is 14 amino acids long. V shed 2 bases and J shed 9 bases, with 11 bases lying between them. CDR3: CASSPDRMGSPLHF. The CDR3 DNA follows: TGTGCCAGCTCACCAGACAGGATGGGTTCACCCCTCCACTTT.

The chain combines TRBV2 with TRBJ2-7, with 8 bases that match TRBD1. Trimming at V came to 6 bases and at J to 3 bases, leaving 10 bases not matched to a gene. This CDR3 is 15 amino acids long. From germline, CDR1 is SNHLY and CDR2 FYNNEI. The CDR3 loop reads CASSPGQERFYEQYF. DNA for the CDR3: TGTGCCAGCAGCCCGGGACAGGAAAGATTCTACGAGCAGTACTTC.

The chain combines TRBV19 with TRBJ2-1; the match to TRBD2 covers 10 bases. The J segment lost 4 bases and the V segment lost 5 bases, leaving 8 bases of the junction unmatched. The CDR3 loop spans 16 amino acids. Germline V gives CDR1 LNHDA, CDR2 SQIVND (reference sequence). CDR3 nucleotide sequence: TGTGCCAGTAGTCCCCCGACTAGCGGGTCTTACAATGAGCAGTTCTTC. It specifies CASSPPTSGSYNEQFF.

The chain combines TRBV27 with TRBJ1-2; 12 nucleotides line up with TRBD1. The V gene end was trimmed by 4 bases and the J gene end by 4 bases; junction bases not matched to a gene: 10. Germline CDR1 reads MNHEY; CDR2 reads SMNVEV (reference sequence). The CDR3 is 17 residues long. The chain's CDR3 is CASSSLTGTGGVYGYTF. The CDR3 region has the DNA TGTGCCAGCAGTTCGCTAACCGGGACAGGGGGCGTCTATGGCTACACCTTC.

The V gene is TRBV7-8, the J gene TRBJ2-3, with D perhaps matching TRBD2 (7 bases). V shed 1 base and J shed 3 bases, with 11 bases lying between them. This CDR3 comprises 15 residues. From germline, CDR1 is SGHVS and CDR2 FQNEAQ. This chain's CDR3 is CASSLDGGLTDTQYF. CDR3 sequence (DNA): TGTGCCAGCAGCTTAGACGGGGGGCTGACAGATACGCAGTATTTT.

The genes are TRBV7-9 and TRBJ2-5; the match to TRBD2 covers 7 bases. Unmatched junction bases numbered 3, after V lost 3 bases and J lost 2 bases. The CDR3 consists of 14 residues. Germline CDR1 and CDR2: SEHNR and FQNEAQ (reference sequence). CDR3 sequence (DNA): TGTGCCAGCAGCTTCGCTAGCGGACAAGAGACCCAGTACTTC. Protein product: CASSFASGQETQYF.

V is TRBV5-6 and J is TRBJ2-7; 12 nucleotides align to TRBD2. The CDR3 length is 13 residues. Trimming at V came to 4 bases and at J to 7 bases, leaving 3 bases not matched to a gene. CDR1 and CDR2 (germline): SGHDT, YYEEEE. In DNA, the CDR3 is TGTGCCAGCAGCAGACTAGCGGGAGATGAGCAGTACTTC. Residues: CASSRLAGDEQYF. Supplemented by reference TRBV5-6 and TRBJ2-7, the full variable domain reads DAGVTQSPTHLIKTRGQQVTLRCSPKSGHDTVSWYQQALGQGPQFIFQYYEEEERQRGNFPDRFSGHQFPNYSSELNVNALLLGDSALYLCASSRLAGDEQYFGPGTRLTVT.

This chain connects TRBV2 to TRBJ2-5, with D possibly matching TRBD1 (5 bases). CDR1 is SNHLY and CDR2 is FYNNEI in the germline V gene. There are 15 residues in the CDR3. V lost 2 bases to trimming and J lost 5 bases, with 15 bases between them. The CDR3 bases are TGTGCCAGCAGTGAATCTCACAGGCCGGTGGAGACCCAGTACTTC. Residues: CASSESHRPVETQYF.

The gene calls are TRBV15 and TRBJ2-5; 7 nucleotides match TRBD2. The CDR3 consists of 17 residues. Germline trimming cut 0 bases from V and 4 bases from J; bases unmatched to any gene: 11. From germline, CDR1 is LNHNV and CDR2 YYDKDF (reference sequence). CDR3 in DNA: TGTGCCACCAGCAGAGATCTACCCAATGCGGGAGTAGAGACCCAGTACTTC. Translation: CATSRDLPNAGVETQYF. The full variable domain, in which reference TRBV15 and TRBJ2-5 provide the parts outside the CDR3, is DAMVIQNPRYQVTQFGKPVTLSCSQTLNHNVMYWYQQKSSQAPKLLFHYYDKDFNNEADTPDNFQSRRPNTSFCFLDIRSPGLGDTAMYLCATSRDLPNAGVETQYFGPGTRLLVL.

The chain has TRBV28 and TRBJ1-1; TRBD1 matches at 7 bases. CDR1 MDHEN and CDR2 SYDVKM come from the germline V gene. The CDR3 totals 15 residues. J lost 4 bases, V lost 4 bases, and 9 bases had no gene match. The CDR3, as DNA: TGTGCCAGCAGTTACCGGACAGGACCCCCCACTGAAGCTTTCTTT. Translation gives CASSYRTGPPTEAFF.

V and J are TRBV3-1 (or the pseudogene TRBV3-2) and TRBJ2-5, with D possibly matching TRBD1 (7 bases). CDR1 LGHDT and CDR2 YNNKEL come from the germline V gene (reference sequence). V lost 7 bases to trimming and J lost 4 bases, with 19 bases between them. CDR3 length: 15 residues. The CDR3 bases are TGTGCCAGCACGAAGGCGGGACAGTTGGTAGAGACCCAGTACTTC. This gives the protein CASTKAGQLVETQYF.

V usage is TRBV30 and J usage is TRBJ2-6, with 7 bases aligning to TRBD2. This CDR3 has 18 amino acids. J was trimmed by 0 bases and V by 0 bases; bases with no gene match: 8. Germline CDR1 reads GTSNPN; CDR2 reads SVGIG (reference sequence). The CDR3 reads CAWSVGGFGGSGANVLTF. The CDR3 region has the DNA TGTGCCTGGAGTGTGGGAGGGTTTGGGGGCTCTGGGGCCAACGTCCTGACTTTC. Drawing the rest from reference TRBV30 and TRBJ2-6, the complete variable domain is SQTIHQWPATLVQPVGSPLSLECTVEGTSNPNLYWYRQAAGRGLQLLFYSVGIGQISSEVPQNLSASRPQDRQFILSSKKLLLSDSGFYLCAWSVGGFGGSGANVLTFGAGSRLTVL.

This chain's CDR3 is CASSLAGLAGVYEQYF. In DNA, the CDR3 is TGTGCCAGCAGCTTGGCTGGCCTAGCGGGAGTTTACGAGCAGTACTTC. This chain joins TRBV5-4 and TRBJ2-7; 10 bases match TRBD2. Germline trimming cut 0 bases from V and 4 bases from J; bases unmatched to any gene: 7. The CDR3 is made up of 16 amino acids. The germline CDR1 and CDR2 sequences are SGHNT and YYREEE (reference sequence).

The CDR3 sequence is CASSQVPGMRDTQYF. Here the CDR3 DNA reads TGCGCCAGCAGCCAAGTTCCAGGGATGAGGGATACGCAGTATTTT. The chain has TRBV4-1 and TRBJ2-3; possibly TRBD1 for D (5 bases). CDR1 is MGHRA, CDR2 YSYEKL, per germline. CDR3 length equals 15 residues. Trimming took 1 base from V and 6 from J, leaving 14 bases between them.

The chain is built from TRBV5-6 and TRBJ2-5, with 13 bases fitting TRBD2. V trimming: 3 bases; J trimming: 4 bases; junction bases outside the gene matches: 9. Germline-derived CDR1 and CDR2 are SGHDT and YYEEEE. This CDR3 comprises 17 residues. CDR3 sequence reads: CASSSTGTSGKRETQYF. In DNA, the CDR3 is TGTGCCAGCAGCTCTACAGGGACTAGCGGGAAGCGAGAGACCCAGTACTTC.

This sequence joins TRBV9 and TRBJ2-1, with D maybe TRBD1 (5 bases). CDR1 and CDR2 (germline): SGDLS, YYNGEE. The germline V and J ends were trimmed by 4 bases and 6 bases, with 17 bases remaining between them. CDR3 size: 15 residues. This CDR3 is CASSPGRVVSNEQFF. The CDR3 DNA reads TGTGCCAGCAGCCCGGGCAGGGTAGTAAGCAATGAGCAGTTCTTC.